This T cell receptor (beta chain) was observed in a study of cytomegalovirus exposure and HLA in healthy donors. Study results and caveats: In a later analysis, V- and J-gene trimming of beta chains associated with a DCLRE1C missense variant, replicated independently.

The PCR ran on 60 Vbeta and 13 Jbeta primers. Clones were sequenced by immunoSEQ multiplex PCR, and TCRdb holds only the in-frame ones, with some missing. The data hold about 93,000 clones, with 65% to 85% observed a single time. With respect to this clone: The target antigen is unknown.

Unmatched junction bases numbered 3, after V lost 6 bases and J lost 0 bases. This CDR3 comprises 15 residues. Germline V gene lookup returns CDR1 LNHDA and CDR2 SQIVND (reference sequence). Sequenced material: PBMCs. This TCR derives from a man aged 45-65 years in good health and CMV-seronegative. The chain uses TRBV19 and TRBJ2-7; 12 bases line up with TRBD2. The CDR3 DNA follows: TGTGCCAGTAGCTGGACTAGCGGGATCTCCTACGAGCAGTACTTC. It is translated as CASSWTSGISYEQYF.